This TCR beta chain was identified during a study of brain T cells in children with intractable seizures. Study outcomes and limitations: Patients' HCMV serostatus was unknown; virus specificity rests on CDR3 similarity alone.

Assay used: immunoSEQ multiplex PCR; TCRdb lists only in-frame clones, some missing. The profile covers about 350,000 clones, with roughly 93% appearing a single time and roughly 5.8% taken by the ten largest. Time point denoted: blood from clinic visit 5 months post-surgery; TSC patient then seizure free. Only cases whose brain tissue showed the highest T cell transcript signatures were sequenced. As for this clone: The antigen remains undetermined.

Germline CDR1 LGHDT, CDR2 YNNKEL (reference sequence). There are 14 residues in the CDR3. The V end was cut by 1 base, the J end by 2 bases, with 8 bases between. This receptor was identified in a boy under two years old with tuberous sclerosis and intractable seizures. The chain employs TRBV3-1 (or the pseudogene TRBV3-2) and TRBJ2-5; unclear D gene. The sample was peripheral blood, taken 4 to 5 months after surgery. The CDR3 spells CASSQAASQETQYF. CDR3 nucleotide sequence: TGTGCCAGCAGCCAAGCGGCCTCGCAAGAGACCCAGTACTTC.